This T cell receptor beta chain was sequenced in a study of tissue T cells after allogeneic stem cell transplantation. Findings and limits, study-wide: TCR repertoires tracked anatomic similarity, regardless of disease or transplant status. Shared clones across patients were few; motif clustering revealed tissue-specific shared signatures.

CDR1 SGHTA and CDR2 FQGTGA come from the germline V gene. With 5 bases removed from V and 5 bases from J, the gap between germline ends came to 10 bases. The CDR3 is 14 residues long. CDR3 sequences, V/J genes, frequencies and template counts came from survey-depth TCRbeta sequencing. TCRdb's table, derived via immunoSEQ multiplex PCR, lists solely in-frame clones and lacks some. This table holds more than 7,500 clones, approximately 60% found once. Of note for this clone: Its antigen is unidentified.

This clonotype was obtained from a female donor aged 60 or older with lung cancer. Specimen: tissue from the jejunum, collected at autopsy. The chain links TRBV7-3 to TRBJ2-6; D gene ambiguous. This CDR3 is CASSPLIRANVLTF. For the CDR3, the DNA is TGTGCCAGCAGCCCCTTAATTAGGGCCAACGTCCTGACTTTC.